The rows below give T cell receptor beta chains drawn from one sample of a study of graft-versus-host responses after intestinal transplantation. Assay used: immunoSEQ multiplex PCR; TCRdb lists only in-frame clones, some missing. The table shows around 97,000 clones, with around 90% occurring only once. Their cognate antigens are unknown. The source material was unstimulated CD8+ T cells sorted from spleen or lymph node cells, sampled before intestinal transplant. Receptors originate from a human donor who received an intestinal transplant. CDR3s include the opening cysteine and the closing phenylalanine or tryptophan. A D gene is named only where the DNA matches it firmly. Clone size is not always given. Where it is, it says once, few, many or a class for expanded clones.

size,length,D,J,V,DNA,CDR3
NA,13,NA,TRBJ2-7,TRBV4-1,TGCGCCAGCAGCCAAGATCTCGGCTACGAGCAGTACTTC,CASSQDLGYEQYF
NA,14,NA,TRBJ1-1,TRBV11-2,TGTGCCAGCAGCTTCTGGGAGTTCAGCACTGAAGCTTTCTTT,CASSFWEFSTEAFF
NA,16,NA,TRBJ2-5,TRBV7-9,TGTGCCAGCAGCTTAGGAGGCCGGGACATCGAAAGGGCCCAGTACTTC,CASSLGGRDIERAQYF
NA,13,NA,TRBJ1-1,TRBV2,TGTGCCAGCAGTGAAGGCCCGAACACTGAAGCTTTCTTT,CASSEGPNTEAFF
few,14,NA,TRBJ1-4,TRBV6-6,TGTGCCAGCAGTCCCCCGTTGGCTAATGAAAAACTGTTTTTT,CASSPPLANEKLFF
NA,15,NA,TRBJ2-6,TRBV4-2,TGTGCCAGCAGCCAAGCGGGCTCTGGGGCCAACGTCCTGACTTTC,CASSQAGSGANVLTF
NA,15,NA,TRBJ2-1,TRBV2,TGTGCCAGCAGCCATTGGGACCACTTCGGCAATGAGCAGTTCTTC,CASSHWDHFGNEQFF
NA,13,NA,TRBJ1-4,TRBV13,TGTGCCAGCAGCTTAGGCGGAAATGAAAAACTGTTTTTT,CASSLGGNEKLFF
NA,14,NA,TRBJ1-5,TRBV11-3,TGTGCCAGCAGCTTACGGCAGGGGAATCAGCCCCAGCATTTT,CASSLRQGNQPQHF
NA,15,NA,TRBJ2-3,TRBV4-2,TGTGCCAGCAGCCAAGGAACAGTCCAGAGAGATACGCAGTATTTT,CASSQGTVQRDTQYF
NA,15,NA,TRBJ1-5,TRBV7-2,TGTGCCAGCAGCTTAGCGGCGCTCGAGAATCAGCCCCAGCATTTT,CASSLAALENQPQHF
NA,14,NA,TRBJ1-1,TRBV11-2,TGTGCCAGCAGCTTAGCTGGAGAGAACACTGAAGCTTTCTTT,CASSLAGENTEAFF
NA,18,NA,TRBJ2-7,TRBV11-2,TGTGCTAGCAGCTTAGTTCCCTACCGGGTTAAGACCTCCTACGAGCAGTACTTC,CASSLVPYRVKTSYEQYF
NA,15,NA,TRBJ2-7,TRBV6-5,TGTGCCAGCAGTTACCTGGGGGACGCCTCCTACGAGCAGTACTTC,CASSYLGDASYEQYF
NA,18,TRBD1,TRBJ2-1,TRBV9,TGTGCCAGCAGCACACCGAGGGGGCAGCCTACTGCCACCAATGAGCAGTTCTTC,CASSTPRGQPTATNEQFF
NA,19,TRBD1,TRBJ1-5,TRBV16,TGTGCCAGCAGCCACCCTCCGGGACAGGGAGGTCGAAGCAATCAGCCCCAGCATTTT,CASSHPPGQGGRSNQPQHF
NA,12,NA,TRBJ2-7,TRBV6-5,TGTGCCAGCAGTTATAGCTCCTACGAGCAGTACTTC,CASSYSSYEQYF
NA,14,NA,TRBJ2-7,TRBV5-4,TGTGCCAGCAGCTTGTGGGGCTCTCCCTACGAGCAGTACTTC,CASSLWGSPYEQYF
NA,12,NA,TRBJ2-1,TRBV7-9,TGTGCCAGCAGTATAAGGGACGCTGAGCAGTTCTTC,CASSIRDAEQFF
NA,11,NA,TRBJ2-3,TRBV20-1,TGCAGTGCTAGAATAGGGGATACGCAGTATTTT,CSARIGDTQYF
NA,13,NA,TRBJ2-7,TRBV2,TGTGCCAGCAGTGAAGAAGGGGTTTACGAGCAGTACTTC,CASSEEGVYEQYF
NA,16,TRBD2,TRBJ2-1,TRBV9,TGTGCCAGCAGCCCACCTACGGGCGGGGGATACAATGAGCAGTTCTTC,CASSPPTGGGYNEQFF
few,14,TRBD1,TRBJ2-1,TRBV19,TGTGCCAGTAGTTGGGGGACAGGGTACAATGAGCAGTTCTTC,CASSWGTGYNEQFF
NA,17,NA,TRBJ2-1,TRBV9,TGTGCCAGCAGCGTAGAGTGGGGCGGTGGCTCCTACAATGAGCAGTTCTTC,CASSVEWGGGSYNEQFF
once,15,TRBD2,TRBJ2-3,TRBV9,TGTGCCAGCAGCGTAGCCCTCACTAGCGGAGATACGCAGTATTTT,CASSVALTSGDTQYF
NA,12,NA,TRBJ2-1,TRBV19,TGTGCCAGTAGTATAGGGGACAATGAGCAGTTCTTC,CASSIGDNEQFF
NA,13,TRBD2,TRBJ2-7,TRBV6-1,TGTGCCAGCAGTGAGGGAACTAGCGGATCTCAGTACTTC,CASSEGTSGSQYF
NA,14,NA,TRBJ1-4,TRBV6-5,TGTGCCAGCAGCCTGACAGTTACTAATGAAAAACTGTTTTTT,CASSLTVTNEKLFF